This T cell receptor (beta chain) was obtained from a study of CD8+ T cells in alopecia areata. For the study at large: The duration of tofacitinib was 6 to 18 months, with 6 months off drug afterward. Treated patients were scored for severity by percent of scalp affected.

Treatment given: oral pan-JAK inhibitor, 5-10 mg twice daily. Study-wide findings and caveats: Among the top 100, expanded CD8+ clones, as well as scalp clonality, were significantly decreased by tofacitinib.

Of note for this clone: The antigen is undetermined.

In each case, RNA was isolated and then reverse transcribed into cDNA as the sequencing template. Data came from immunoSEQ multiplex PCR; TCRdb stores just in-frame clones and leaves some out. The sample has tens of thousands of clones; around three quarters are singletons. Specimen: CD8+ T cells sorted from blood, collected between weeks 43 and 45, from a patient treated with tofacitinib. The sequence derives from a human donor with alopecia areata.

The CDR3 DNA sequence: TGCGCCAGCAGCCAAGAATCCCAAGATACGCAGTATTTT. Translating gives CASSQESQDTQYF. This chain links TRBV4-3 with TRBJ2-3; D unresolved. The CDR3 runs 13 residues. In germline, CDR1 is LGHNA, CDR2 YSLEER. Deletions cut 0 bases from V and 5 bases from J, with 6 bases between.